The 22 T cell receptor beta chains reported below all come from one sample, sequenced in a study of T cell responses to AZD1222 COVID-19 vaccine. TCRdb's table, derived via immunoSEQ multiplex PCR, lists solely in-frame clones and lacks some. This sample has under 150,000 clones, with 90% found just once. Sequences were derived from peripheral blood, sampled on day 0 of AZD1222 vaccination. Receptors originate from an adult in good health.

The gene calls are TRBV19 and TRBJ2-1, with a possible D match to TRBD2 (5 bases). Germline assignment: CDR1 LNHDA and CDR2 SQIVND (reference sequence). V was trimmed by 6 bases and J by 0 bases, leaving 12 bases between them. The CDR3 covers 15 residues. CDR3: CASRLTDYSYNEQFF. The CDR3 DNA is TGTGCCAGTAGGTTAACTGACTACTCCTACAATGAGCAGTTCTTC. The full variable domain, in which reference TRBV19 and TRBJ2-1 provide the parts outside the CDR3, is DGGITQSPKYLFRKEGQNVTLSCEQNLNHDAMYWYRQDPGQGLRLIYYSQIVNDFQKGDIAEGYSVSREKKESFPLTVTSAQKNPTAFYLCASRLTDYSYNEQFFGPGTRLTVL.

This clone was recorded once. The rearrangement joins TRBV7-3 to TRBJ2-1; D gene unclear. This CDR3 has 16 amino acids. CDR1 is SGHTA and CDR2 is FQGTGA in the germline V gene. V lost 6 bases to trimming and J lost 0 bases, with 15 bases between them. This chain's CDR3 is CASRLTTDTSYNEQFF. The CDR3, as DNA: TGTGCCAGCAGGCTTACAACGGATACCTCCTACAATGAGCAGTTCTTC.

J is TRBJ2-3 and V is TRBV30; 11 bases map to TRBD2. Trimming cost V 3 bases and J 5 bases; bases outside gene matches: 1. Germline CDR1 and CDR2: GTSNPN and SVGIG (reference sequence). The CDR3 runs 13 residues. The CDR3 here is CAWRLAGVDTQYF. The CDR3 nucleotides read TGTGCCTGGAGACTAGCGGGGGTAGATACGCAGTATTTT.

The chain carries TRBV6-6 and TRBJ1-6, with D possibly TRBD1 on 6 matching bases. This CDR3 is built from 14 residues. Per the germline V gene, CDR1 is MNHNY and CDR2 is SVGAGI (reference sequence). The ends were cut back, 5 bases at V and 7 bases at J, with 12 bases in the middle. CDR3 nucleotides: TGTGCCAGCAGTGGACAGTCGATCAATTCACCCCTCCACTTT. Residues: CASSGQSINSPLHF.

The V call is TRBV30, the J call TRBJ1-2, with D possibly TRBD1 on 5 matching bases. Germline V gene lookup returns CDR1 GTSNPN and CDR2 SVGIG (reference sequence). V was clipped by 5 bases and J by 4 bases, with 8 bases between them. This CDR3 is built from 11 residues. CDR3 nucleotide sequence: TGTGCCTGGGTGGACATCTATGGCTACACCTTC. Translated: CAWVDIYGYTF.

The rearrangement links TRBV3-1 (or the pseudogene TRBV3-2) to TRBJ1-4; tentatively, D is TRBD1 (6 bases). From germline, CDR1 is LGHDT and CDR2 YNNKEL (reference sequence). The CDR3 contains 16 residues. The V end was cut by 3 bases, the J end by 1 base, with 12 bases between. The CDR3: CASSQWGAGTNEKLFF. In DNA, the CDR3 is TGTGCCAGCAGCCAGTGGGGGGCGGGAACTAATGAAAAACTGTTTTTT.

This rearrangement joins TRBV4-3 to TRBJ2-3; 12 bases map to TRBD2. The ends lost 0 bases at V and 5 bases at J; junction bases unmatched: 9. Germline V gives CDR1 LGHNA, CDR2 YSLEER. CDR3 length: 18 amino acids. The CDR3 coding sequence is TGCGCCAGCAGCCAAGATCCCGCTAGCGGGGGGGCCGTAGATACGCAGTATTTT. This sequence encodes CASSQDPASGGAVDTQYF.

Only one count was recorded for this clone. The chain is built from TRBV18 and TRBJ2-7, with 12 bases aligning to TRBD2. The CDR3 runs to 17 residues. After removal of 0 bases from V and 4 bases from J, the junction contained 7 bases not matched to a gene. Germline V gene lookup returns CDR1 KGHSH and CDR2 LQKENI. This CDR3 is CASSPPSGLAGLYEQYF. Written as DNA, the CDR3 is TGTGCCAGCTCACCACCGTCGGGACTAGCGGGCCTATACGAGCAGTACTTC.

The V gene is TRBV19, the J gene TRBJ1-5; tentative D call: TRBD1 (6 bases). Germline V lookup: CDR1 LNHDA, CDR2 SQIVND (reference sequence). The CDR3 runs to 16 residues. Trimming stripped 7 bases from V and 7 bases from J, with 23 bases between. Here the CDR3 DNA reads TGTGCCAGTAAAAGGCAGGGGACACAGGGTAAGCAGCCCCAGCATTTT. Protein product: CASKRQGTQGKQPQHF.

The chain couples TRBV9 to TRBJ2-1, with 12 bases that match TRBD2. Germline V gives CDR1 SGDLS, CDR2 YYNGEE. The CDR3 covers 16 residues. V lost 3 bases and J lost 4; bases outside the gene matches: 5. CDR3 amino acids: CASSARTSGTYNEQFF. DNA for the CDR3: TGTGCCAGCAGCGCTCGGACTAGCGGGACATACAATGAGCAGTTCTTC.

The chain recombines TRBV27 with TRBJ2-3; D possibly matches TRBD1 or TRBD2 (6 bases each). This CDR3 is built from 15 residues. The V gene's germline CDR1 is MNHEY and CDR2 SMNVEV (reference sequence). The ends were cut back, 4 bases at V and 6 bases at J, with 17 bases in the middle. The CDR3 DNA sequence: TGTGCCAGCAGTTCTCAGGGGAGGCCCACGGATACGCAGTATTTT. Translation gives CASSSQGRPTDTQYF.

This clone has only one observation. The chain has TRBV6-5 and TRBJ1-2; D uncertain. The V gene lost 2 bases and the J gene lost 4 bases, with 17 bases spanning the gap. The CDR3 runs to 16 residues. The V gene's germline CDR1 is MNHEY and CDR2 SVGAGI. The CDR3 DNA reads TGTGCCAGCAGTTACGCGGACGGCCGAGGCACCTATGGCTACACCTTC. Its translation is CASSYADGRGTYGYTF.

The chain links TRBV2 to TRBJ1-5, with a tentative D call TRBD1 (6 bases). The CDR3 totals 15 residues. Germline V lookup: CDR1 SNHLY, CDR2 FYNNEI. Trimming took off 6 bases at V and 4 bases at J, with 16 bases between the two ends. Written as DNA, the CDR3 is TGTGCCAGCAGCAAAAACAGGGTTAGGAATCAGCCCCAGCATTTT. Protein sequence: CASSKNRVRNQPQHF.

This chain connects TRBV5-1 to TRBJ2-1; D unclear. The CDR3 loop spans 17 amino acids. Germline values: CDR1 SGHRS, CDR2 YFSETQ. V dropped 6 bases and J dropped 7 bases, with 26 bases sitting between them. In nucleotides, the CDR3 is TGCGCCAGCAAGGGAACTCGCGGCCTCCCATTTGGGAATGAGCAGTTCTTC. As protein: CASKGTRGLPFGNEQFF.

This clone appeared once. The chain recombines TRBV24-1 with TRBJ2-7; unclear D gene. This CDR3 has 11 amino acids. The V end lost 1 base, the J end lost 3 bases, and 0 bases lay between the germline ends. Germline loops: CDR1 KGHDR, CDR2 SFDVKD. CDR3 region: CATSDFYEQYF. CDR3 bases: TGTGCCACCAGTGATTTCTACGAGCAGTACTTC.

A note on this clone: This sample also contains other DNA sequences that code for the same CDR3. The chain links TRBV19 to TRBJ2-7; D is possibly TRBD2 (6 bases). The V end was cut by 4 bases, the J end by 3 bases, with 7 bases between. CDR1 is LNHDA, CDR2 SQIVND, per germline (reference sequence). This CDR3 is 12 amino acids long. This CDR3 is CASSTGGYEQYF. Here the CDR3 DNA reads TGTGCCAGTAGTACCGGGGGCTACGAGCAGTACTTC.

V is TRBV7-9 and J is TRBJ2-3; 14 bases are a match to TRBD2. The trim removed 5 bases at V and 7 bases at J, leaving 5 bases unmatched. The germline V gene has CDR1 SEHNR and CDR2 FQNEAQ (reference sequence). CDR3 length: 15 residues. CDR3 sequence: CASSQGLAGGNTQYF. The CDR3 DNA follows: TGTGCCAGCAGCCAAGGACTAGCGGGAGGCAATACGCAGTATTTT.

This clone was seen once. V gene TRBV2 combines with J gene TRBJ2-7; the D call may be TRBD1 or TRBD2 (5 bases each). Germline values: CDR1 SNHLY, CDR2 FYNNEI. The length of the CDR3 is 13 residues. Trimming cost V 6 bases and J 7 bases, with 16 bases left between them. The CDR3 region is CASRSGALKEQYF. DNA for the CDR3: TGTGCCAGCAGGTCCGGGGCCCTGAAGGAGCAGTACTTC. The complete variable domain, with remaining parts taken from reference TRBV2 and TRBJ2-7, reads EPEVTQTPSHQVTQMGQEVILRCVPISNHLYFYWYRQILGQKVEFLVSFYNNEISEKSEIFDDQFSVERPDGSNFTLKIRSTKLEDSAMYFCASRSGALKEQYFGPGTRLTVT.

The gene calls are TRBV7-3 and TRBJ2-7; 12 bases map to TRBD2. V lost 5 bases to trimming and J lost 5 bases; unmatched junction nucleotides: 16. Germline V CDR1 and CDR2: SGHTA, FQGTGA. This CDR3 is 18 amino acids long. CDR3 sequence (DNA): TGTGCCAGCAGCACCCAACTAGCGGGAGGCGCCCAAAGAAACGAGCAGTACTTC. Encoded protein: CASSTQLAGGAQRNEQYF.

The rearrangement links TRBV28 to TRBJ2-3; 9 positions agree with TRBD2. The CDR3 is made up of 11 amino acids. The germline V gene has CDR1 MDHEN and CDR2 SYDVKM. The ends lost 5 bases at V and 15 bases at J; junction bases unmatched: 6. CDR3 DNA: TGTGCCAGCAGTCTTAGCGGGAGCCCCTATTTT. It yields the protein CASSLSGSPYF.

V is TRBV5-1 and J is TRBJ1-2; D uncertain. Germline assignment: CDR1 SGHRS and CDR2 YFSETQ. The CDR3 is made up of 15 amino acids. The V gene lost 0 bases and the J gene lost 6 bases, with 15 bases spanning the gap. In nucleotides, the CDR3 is TGCGCCAGCAGCTTGGAAGTGGGCTCTATAGATGGCTACACCTTC. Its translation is CASSLEVGSIDGYTF.

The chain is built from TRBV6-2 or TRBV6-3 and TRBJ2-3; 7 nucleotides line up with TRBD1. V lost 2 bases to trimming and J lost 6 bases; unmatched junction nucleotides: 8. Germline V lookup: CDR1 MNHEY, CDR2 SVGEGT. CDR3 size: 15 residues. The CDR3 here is CASSYDPKGGDTQYF. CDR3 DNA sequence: TGTGCCAGCAGTTACGACCCTAAAGGGGGCGATACGCAGTATTTT.